The rows below give T cell receptor beta chains drawn from one sample of a study of blood T cells in healthy people across ages. From the 5' RACE reads, TCRdb called clonotypes with MiXCR, one entry per CDR3 protein. The sample has over 600,000 distinct CDR3 sequences, more than 50% seen once. The sample comprised blood. These TCRs come from a middle-aged man in good health. The CDR3 runs from the conserved cysteine through the conserved F or W.

len: 15
j_gene: TRBJ2-1
v_gene: TRBV20-1
CDR3aa: CSARAGGGAGNEQFF

len: 14
j_gene: TRBJ2-3
v_gene: TRBV29-1
CDR3aa: CSVSGTGMKDTQYF

len: 15
j_gene: TRBJ2-1
v_gene: TRBV27
CDR3aa: CASSLGGGLGNEQFF

len: 11
j_gene: TRBJ2-5
v_gene: TRBV12-3/TRBV12-4
CDR3aa: CASSFSGPEYF

len: 14
j_gene: TRBJ2-3
v_gene: TRBV27
CDR3aa: CACSLKAATDTLYF

len: 14
j_gene: TRBJ2-2
v_gene: TRBV27
CDR3aa: CASSLGQITGELFF

len: 15
j_gene: TRBJ2-4
v_gene: TRBV7-2
CDR3aa: CASSLSRWGGNIQYF

len: 16
j_gene: TRBJ2-5
v_gene: TRBV30
CDR3aa: CAWSELAYLLYNEQYF

len: 15
j_gene: TRBJ2-5
v_gene: TRBV7-9
CDR3aa: CASSLDRGVVETQYF

len: 15
j_gene: TRBJ2-7
v_gene: TRBV20-1
CDR3aa: CSARGVSTVAYEQYF

len: 15
j_gene: TRBJ1-5
v_gene: TRBV20-1
CDR3aa: CSAIQTGLGNQPQHF

len: 17
j_gene: TRBJ2-3
v_gene: TRBV15
CDR3aa: CATSRGTGTGGADTQYF

len: 16
j_gene: TRBJ2-7
v_gene: TRBV5-1
CDR3aa: CASSLGTGMEGYEQYF